This paragraph covers one T cell receptor (beta chain) sequence. This sample is drawn from a study of control samples from healthy donors and cancer patients. With 4 bases clipped from V and 4 bases from J, the junction kept 14 bases outside the gene matches. CDR1 SEHNR and CDR2 FQNEAQ come from the germline V gene (reference sequence). CDR3 length: 18 amino acids. The repertoire was sequenced with immunoSEQ multiplex PCR; TCRdb's copy has only in-frame clones and lacks some. Here the sample spans roughly 130,000 clones, about 95% being singletons. The sequence came from a man under 40 in good health. The sample consisted of blood. V usage is TRBV7-9 and J usage is TRBJ1-5, with TRBD1 matching 9 bases. The CDR3 loop is CASSWGRTGEGINQPQHF. CDR3 DNA: TGTGCCAGCAGCTGGGGCCGGACAGGGGAGGGGATAAATCAGCCCCAGCATTTT.